The source of this T cell receptor (beta chain) is a study of cytomegalovirus exposure and HLA in healthy donors. Study summary: About 85 million unique TCRs from HLA-typed donors were held in an early release of data. General study results and limits: A later analysis, which compared TCR beta chains of equal frequency, found the HLA-associated ones more clonally expanded. In a later analysis, several top co-occurrence clusters appeared linked to parvovirus B19, influenza, CMV and Epstein-Barr virus. Presence/absence analyses took donor sequencing depth as roughly uniform.

The PCR ran on 60 Vbeta and 13 Jbeta primers. Assay used: immunoSEQ multiplex PCR; TCRdb lists only in-frame clones, some missing. The repertoire holds 54,000 or so clones, 70% seen once, with 19% in the top ten. The table lists this clone with a few counts. Its antigen remains unknown. Looked up from germline, CDR1 is SGHTA and CDR2 is FQGNSA. V was shortened by 2 bases and J by 4 bases, with 9 bases between the two germline ends. This CDR3 has 14 residues. Sequences were obtained from PBMCs. This sequence originates from a woman aged 55-75 years in good health and CMV-seropositive. The chain recombines TRBV7-2 with TRBJ2-4, with a tentative D call TRBD1 (5 bases). The CDR3 sequence: CASSLKTGKNIQYF. The CDR3 nucleotides are TGTGCCAGCAGCTTAAAAACAGGTAAAAACATTCAGTACTTC.